This TCR beta chain emerged from a study of human T cells and chemical hapten exposure. TCRdb re-called the RACE reads through MiXCR, storing one row per CDR3 protein. The sample carries tens of thousands of distinct CDR3 sequences, around 12% recorded once. This CDR3 has 16 amino acids. The V gene end was trimmed by 5 bases and the J gene end by 8 bases; junction bases not matched to a gene: 14. The germline gives CDR1 PRHDT, CDR2 FYEKMQ (reference sequence). The time point was: pre-sensitization, week 0. Treatment noted: therapeutic diphenylcyclopropenone sensitization with weekly scalp DPC. The sample in question was whole blood, obtained in connection with sensitization to the hapten diphenylcyclopropenone (DPC). The sequence was collected from a woman under 40 with alopecia areata. Some clones in this sample may be carry-over from other donors' samples. The chain combines TRBV13 with TRBJ2-1, with 8 bases that match TRBD1. The CDR3 DNA reads as TGTGCCAGCAGCCCACGAATCGGACAGGGAGTCTATGAGCAGTTCTTC. Amino acid sequence: CASSPRIGQGVYEQFF.